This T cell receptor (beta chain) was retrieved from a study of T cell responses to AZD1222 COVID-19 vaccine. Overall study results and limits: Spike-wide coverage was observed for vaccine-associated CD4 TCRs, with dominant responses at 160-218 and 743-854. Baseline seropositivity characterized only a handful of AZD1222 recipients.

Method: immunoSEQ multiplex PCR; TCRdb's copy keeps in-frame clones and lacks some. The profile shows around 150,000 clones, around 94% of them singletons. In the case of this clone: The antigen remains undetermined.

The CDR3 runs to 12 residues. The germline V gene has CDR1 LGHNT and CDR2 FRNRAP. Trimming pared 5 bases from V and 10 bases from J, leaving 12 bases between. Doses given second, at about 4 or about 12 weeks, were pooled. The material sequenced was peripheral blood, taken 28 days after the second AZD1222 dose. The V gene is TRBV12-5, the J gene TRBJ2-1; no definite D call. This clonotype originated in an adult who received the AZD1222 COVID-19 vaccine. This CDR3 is CASGVERVEQFF. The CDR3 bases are TGTGCTAGTGGTGTGGAAAGAGTAGAGCAGTTCTTC.